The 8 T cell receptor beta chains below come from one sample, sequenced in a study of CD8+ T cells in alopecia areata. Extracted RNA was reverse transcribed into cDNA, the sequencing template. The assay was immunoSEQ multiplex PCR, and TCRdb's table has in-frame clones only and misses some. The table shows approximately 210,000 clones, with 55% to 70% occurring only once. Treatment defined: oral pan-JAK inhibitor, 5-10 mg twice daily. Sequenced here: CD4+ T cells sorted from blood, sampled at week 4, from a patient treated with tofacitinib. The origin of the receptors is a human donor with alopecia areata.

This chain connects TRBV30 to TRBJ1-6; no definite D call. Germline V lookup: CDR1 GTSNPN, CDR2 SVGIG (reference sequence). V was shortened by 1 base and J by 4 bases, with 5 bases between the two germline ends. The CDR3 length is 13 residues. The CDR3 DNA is TGTGCCTGGAGTGGGAATTATAATTCACCCCTCCACTTT. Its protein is CAWSGNYNSPLHF.

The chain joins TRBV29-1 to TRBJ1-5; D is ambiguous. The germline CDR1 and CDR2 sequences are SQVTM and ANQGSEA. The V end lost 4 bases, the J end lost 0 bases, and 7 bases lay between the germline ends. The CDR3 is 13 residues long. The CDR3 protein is CSVAVDSNQPQHF. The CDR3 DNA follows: TGCAGCGTTGCAGTAGATAGCAATCAGCCCCAGCATTTT.

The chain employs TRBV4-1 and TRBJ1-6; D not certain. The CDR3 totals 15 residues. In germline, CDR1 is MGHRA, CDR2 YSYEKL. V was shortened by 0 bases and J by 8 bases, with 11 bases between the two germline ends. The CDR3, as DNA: TGCGCCAGCAGCCAAGAGGGTGTCAGACATTCACCCCTCCACTTT. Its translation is CASSQEGVRHSPLHF.

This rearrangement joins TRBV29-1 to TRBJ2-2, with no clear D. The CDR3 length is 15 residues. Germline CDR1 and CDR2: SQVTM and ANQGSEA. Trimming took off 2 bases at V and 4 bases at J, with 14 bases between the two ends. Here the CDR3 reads CSVERSPSGTGELFF. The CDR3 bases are TGCAGCGTTGAAAGGTCACCCAGTGGCACCGGGGAGCTGTTTTTT.

As DNA, the CDR3 is TGTGCCACCAGCAGAGATCGGGTCGAGCAGTACTTC. Translated: CATSRDRVEQYF. The chain carries TRBV15 and TRBJ2-7, with D hard to call. Trimming removed 0 bases at V and 6 bases at J, with 6 bases between. Germline CDR1 and CDR2: LNHNV and YYDKDF (reference sequence). The CDR3 spans 12 residues.

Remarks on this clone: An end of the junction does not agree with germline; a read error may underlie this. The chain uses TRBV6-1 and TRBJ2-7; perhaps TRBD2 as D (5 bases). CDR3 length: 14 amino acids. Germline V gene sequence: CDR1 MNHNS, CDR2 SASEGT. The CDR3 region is CASREGLHWDEQYF. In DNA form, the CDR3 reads TGTGCCAGCAGGGAAGGACTCCACTGGGACGAGCAGTACTTC.

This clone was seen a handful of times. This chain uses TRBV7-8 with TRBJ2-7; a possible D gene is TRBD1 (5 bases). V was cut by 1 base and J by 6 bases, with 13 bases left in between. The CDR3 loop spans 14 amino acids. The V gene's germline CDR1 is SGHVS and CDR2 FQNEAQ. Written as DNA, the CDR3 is TGTGCCAGCAGCTTAGGTAGGGGAAGGTTCGAGCAGTACTTC. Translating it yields CASSLGRGRFEQYF. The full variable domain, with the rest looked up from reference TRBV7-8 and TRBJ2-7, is GAGVSQSPRYKVAKRGQDVALRCDPISGHVSLFWYQQALGQGPEFLTYFQNEAQLDKSGLPSDRFFAERPEGSVSTLKIQRTQQEDSAVYLCASSLGRGRFEQYFGPGTRLTVT.

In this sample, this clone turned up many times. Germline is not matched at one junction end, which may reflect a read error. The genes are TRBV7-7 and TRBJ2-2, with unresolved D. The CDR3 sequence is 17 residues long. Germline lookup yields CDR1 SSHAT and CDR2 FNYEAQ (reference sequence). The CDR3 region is CASSLGRLTKNTGELFF. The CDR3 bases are TGTGCTAGCAGCTTAGGGCGTCTAACGAAGAACACCGGGGAGCTGTTTTTT.